This is a list of T cell receptor beta chains from one sample in a study of blood T cells in healthy people across ages. TCRdb re-called the 5' RACE reads through MiXCR, storing one row per CDR3 protein. This table has some 710,000 distinct CDR3 sequences, around 50% appearing once. Sequenced: blood. These TCRs come from an elderly man in good health. Each CDR3 is given with its conserved first and last residue. Fields, in order: V gene, clone size, J gene, D gene, CDR3 protein, CDR3 DNA. D genes are given only for firm matches. Size is omitted from some rows. Given values are once, few, many or a class for expanded clones.

V gene: TRBV29-1; clone size: many; J gene: TRBJ2-1; D gene: TRBD2; CDR3 protein: CSGTLAGGPQTYNEQFF; CDR3 DNA: TGCAGCGGGACACTAGCGGGAGGGCCCCAGACCTACAATGAGCAGTTCTTC
V gene: TRBV9; clone size: few; J gene: TRBJ2-1; D gene: NA; CDR3 protein: CASSPTSLGRNNEQFF; CDR3 DNA: TGTGCCAGCAGCCCTACTAGCTTAGGCCGTAACAATGAGCAGTTCTTC
V gene: TRBV2; clone size: NA; J gene: TRBJ2-5; D gene: NA; CDR3 protein: CASSEGAGKTQYF; CDR3 DNA: TGTGCCAGCAGTGAAGGGGCAGGGAAGACCCAGTACTTC
V gene: TRBV9; clone size: NA; J gene: TRBJ2-5; D gene: NA; CDR3 protein: CASSVTTNREQYF; CDR3 DNA: TGTGCCAGCAGCGTCACGACCAACCGTGAGCAGTACTTC
V gene: TRBV6-2/TRBV6-3; clone size: once; J gene: TRBJ2-1; D gene: TRBD2; CDR3 protein: CASKKAGGLSSYNEQFF; CDR3 DNA: TGTGCCAGCAAAAAAGCGGGGGGCCTGAGCTCCTACAATGAGCAGTTCTTC
V gene: TRBV10-3; clone size: few; J gene: TRBJ1-2; D gene: TRBD1; CDR3 protein: CAIRGTGADYGYTF; CDR3 DNA: TGTGCCATCAGGGGGACAGGGGCGGACTATGGCTACACCTTC
V gene: TRBV20-1; clone size: NA; J gene: TRBJ2-5; D gene: TRBD2; CDR3 protein: CSAGPGTTQETQYF; CDR3 DNA: TGCAGTGCTGGACCCGGGACTACTCAAGAGACCCAGTACTTC
V gene: TRBV20-1; clone size: NA; J gene: TRBJ2-5; D gene: TRBD1; CDR3 protein: CSARGNRDRDFQETQYF; CDR3 DNA: TGCAGTGCTAGAGGGAACCGGGACAGGGACTTTCAAGAGACCCAGTACTTC
V gene: TRBV10-3; clone size: NA; J gene: TRBJ2-2; D gene: NA; CDR3 protein: CAISESVQGNTGELFF; CDR3 DNA: TGTGCCATCAGTGAGTCCGTACAGGGAAACACCGGGGAGCTGTTTTTT
V gene: TRBV7-9; clone size: NA; J gene: TRBJ2-1; D gene: TRBD2; CDR3 protein: CASSASGTSGIHYNEQFF; CDR3 DNA: TGTGCCAGCAGCGCCTCCGGGACTAGCGGGATACACTACAATGAGCAGTTCTTC
V gene: TRBV5-6; clone size: many; J gene: TRBJ2-3; D gene: NA; CDR3 protein: CASSLSAGDTQYF; CDR3 DNA: TGTGCCAGCAGCTTGTCGGCGGGAGATACGCAGTATTTT
V gene: TRBV4-2; clone size: NA; J gene: TRBJ2-7; D gene: TRBD2; CDR3 protein: CASSQERGSGSGSSYEQYF; CDR3 DNA: TGTGCCAGCAGCCAAGAAAGGGGTTCGGGTAGCGGGAGTTCCTACGAGCAGTACTTC
V gene: TRBV5-1; clone size: NA; J gene: TRBJ2-1; D gene: NA; CDR3 protein: CASSSRDGEYNEQFF; CDR3 DNA: TGCGCCAGCAGCTCCCGGGACGGGGAGTACAATGAGCAGTTCTTC
V gene: TRBV7-2; clone size: NA; J gene: TRBJ2-1; D gene: TRBD1; CDR3 protein: CASSQGTGGYNEQFF; CDR3 DNA: TGTGCCAGCAGCCAAGGGACAGGGGGCTACAATGAGCAGTTCTTC
V gene: TRBV20-1; clone size: NA; J gene: TRBJ2-1; D gene: NA; CDR3 protein: CSALNYTGYNEQFF; CDR3 DNA: TGCAGTGCTCTCAACTATACAGGGTACAATGAGCAGTTCTTC
V gene: TRBV6-1; clone size: NA; J gene: TRBJ1-6; D gene: NA; CDR3 protein: CASSELRASNSPLHF; CDR3 DNA: TGTGCCAGCAGTGAATTGCGGGCCTCTAATTCACCCCTCCACTTT
V gene: TRBV20-1; clone size: few; J gene: TRBJ2-4; D gene: NA; CDR3 protein: CSAPLLGEGAKNIQYF; CDR3 DNA: TGCAGTGCTCCGCTCTTAGGGGAAGGGGCCAAAAACATTCAGTACTTC
V gene: TRBV29-1; clone size: NA; J gene: TRBJ2-7; D gene: NA; CDR3 protein: CSASRNHYNEQYF; CDR3 DNA: TGCAGCGCATCAAGGAACCACTACAATGAGCAGTACTTC
V gene: TRBV5-1; clone size: NA; J gene: TRBJ2-4; D gene: NA; CDR3 protein: CASSLDQPGAKNIQYF; CDR3 DNA: TGCGCCAGCAGCTTGGACCAACCTGGAGCCAAAAACATTCAGTACTTC
V gene: TRBV12-3/TRBV12-4; clone size: few; J gene: TRBJ2-2; D gene: NA; CDR3 protein: CAWGLNTGELFF; CDR3 DNA: TGTGCCTGGGGACTGAACACCGGGGAGCTGTTTTTT
V gene: TRBV24-1; clone size: NA; J gene: TRBJ2-5; D gene: NA; CDR3 protein: CATSDSKVKSSYNEQYF; CDR3 DNA: TGTGCCACCAGTGATTCGAAGGTGAAGAGCTCCTACAATGAGCAGTACTTC
V gene: TRBV20-1; clone size: NA; J gene: TRBJ2-7; D gene: TRBD1; CDR3 protein: CSAIQGTGGYEQYF; CDR3 DNA: TGCAGTGCTATCCAGGGGACAGGGGGCTACGAGCAGTACTTC
V gene: TRBV7-2; clone size: once; J gene: TRBJ1-1; D gene: TRBD1; CDR3 protein: CASSLRTGAFF; CDR3 DNA: TGTGCCAGCAGCTTAAGGACAGGAGCTTTCTTT
V gene: TRBV6-5; clone size: few; J gene: TRBJ2-7; D gene: NA; CDR3 protein: CASSYSGTATYEQYF; CDR3 DNA: TGTGCCAGCAGTTACTCCGGGACCGCAACCTACGAGCAGTACTTC
V gene: TRBV3-1; clone size: NA; J gene: TRBJ2-5; D gene: NA; CDR3 protein: CASSLRDTEQYF; CDR3 DNA: TGTGCCAGCAGCCTCCGGGACACAGAGCAGTACTTC
V gene: TRBV9; clone size: NA; J gene: TRBJ2-1; D gene: TRBD2; CDR3 protein: CASSDGTTDNEQFF; CDR3 DNA: TGTGCCAGCAGCGACGGGACTACCGACAATGAGCAGTTCTTC
V gene: TRBV29-1; clone size: NA; J gene: TRBJ2-1; D gene: NA; CDR3 protein: CSASHCEQFF; CDR3 DNA: TGCAGCGCCTCCCATTGTGAGCAGTTCTTC
V gene: TRBV20-1; clone size: NA; J gene: TRBJ2-4; D gene: NA; CDR3 protein: CSARDKFRGIAKNSQYF; CDR3 DNA: TGCAGTGCTAGAGATAAGTTCCGGGGTATAGCCAAAAACAGTCAGTACTTC
V gene: TRBV29-1; clone size: NA; J gene: TRBJ2-5; D gene: NA; CDR3 protein: CSVEVSGNPGTQYF; CDR3 DNA: TGCAGCGTTGAAGTTTCCGGTAACCCTGGGACCCAGTACTTC
V gene: TRBV7-2; clone size: NA; J gene: TRBJ2-3; D gene: TRBD2; CDR3 protein: CASSSSGSSSTDTQYF; CDR3 DNA: TGTGCCAGCAGTTCGAGCGGGAGCTCTAGCACAGATACGCAGTATTTT
V gene: TRBV6-5; clone size: few; J gene: TRBJ1-1; D gene: NA; CDR3 protein: CASSSSTEAFF; CDR3 DNA: TGTGCCAGCTCCAGTTCCACTGAAGCTTTCTTT
V gene: TRBV11-2; clone size: NA; J gene: TRBJ2-2; D gene: TRBD2; CDR3 protein: CASSPGTRPANTGELFF; CDR3 DNA: TGTGCCAGCAGCCCCGGGACTAGGCCCGCGAACACCGGGGAGCTGTTTTTT
V gene: TRBV6-2/TRBV6-3; clone size: NA; J gene: TRBJ2-5; D gene: NA; CDR3 protein: CASSYSRRAARGETQYF; CDR3 DNA: TGTGCCAGCAGTTACTCGCGGCGGGCGGCCCGCGGAGAGACCCAGTACTTC
V gene: TRBV20-1; clone size: many; J gene: TRBJ2-3; D gene: NA; CDR3 protein: CSASPERDTQYF; CDR3 DNA: TGCAGTGCTAGCCCAGAGAGAGATACGCAGTATTTT
V gene: TRBV28; clone size: NA; J gene: TRBJ1-5; D gene: NA; CDR3 protein: CASSLNSGFSNQPQHF; CDR3 DNA: TGTGCCAGCAGTTTGAATAGCGGGTTTAGCAATCAGCCCCAGCATTTT
V gene: TRBV29-1; clone size: few; J gene: TRBJ2-3; D gene: TRBD2; CDR3 protein: CSVEDNLAGITDTQYF; CDR3 DNA: TGCAGCGTTGAAGATAACCTAGCGGGGATCACAGATACGCAGTATTTT
V gene: TRBV20-1; clone size: NA; J gene: TRBJ1-6; D gene: TRBD1; CDR3 protein: CSAEDRGHGNSPLHF; CDR3 DNA: TGCAGTGCTGAAGACAGGGGGCACGGTAATTCACCCCTCCACTTT
V gene: TRBV12-3/TRBV12-4; clone size: NA; J gene: TRBJ2-7; D gene: TRBD2; CDR3 protein: CASSFGAGRTYEQYF; CDR3 DNA: TGTGCCAGCAGTTTTGGAGCGGGACGGACCTACGAGCAGTACTTC
V gene: TRBV24-1; clone size: NA; J gene: TRBJ1-2; D gene: NA; CDR3 protein: CATSDEGGTRGNGYTF; CDR3 DNA: TGTGCCACCAGTGATGAAGGAGGGACTCGGGGGAATGGCTACACCTTC
V gene: TRBV6-2/TRBV6-3; clone size: few; J gene: TRBJ2-1; D gene: TRBD1; CDR3 protein: CASRAPNRGGSNEQFF; CDR3 DNA: TGTGCCAGCAGAGCGCCCAACAGGGGCGGAAGCAATGAGCAGTTCTTC
V gene: TRBV28; clone size: NA; J gene: TRBJ2-1; D gene: TRBD2; CDR3 protein: CATTRGLGLNEQFF; CDR3 DNA: TGTGCCACCACTCGGGGACTAGGATTAAATGAGCAGTTCTTC
V gene: TRBV6-5; clone size: few; J gene: TRBJ2-3; D gene: NA; CDR3 protein: CASRNWITDTQYF; CDR3 DNA: TGTGCCAGCCGAAACTGGATCACAGATACGCAGTATTTT
V gene: TRBV20-1; clone size: NA; J gene: TRBJ2-1; D gene: NA; CDR3 protein: CSAPTGRGGYNEQFF; CDR3 DNA: TGCAGTGCTCCGACCGGGAGAGGGGGCTACAATGAGCAGTTCTTC
V gene: TRBV7-3; clone size: NA; J gene: TRBJ2-3; D gene: TRBD1; CDR3 protein: CASSSAGGGGDTQYF; CDR3 DNA: TGTGCCAGCAGCTCGGCAGGGGGTGGTGGAGATACGCAGTATTTT
V gene: TRBV4-2; clone size: many; J gene: TRBJ1-5; D gene: NA; CDR3 protein: CASSRSNQPQHF; CDR3 DNA: TGTGCCTCCAGCCGGAGCAATCAGCCCCAGCATTTT
V gene: TRBV7-8; clone size: few; J gene: TRBJ2-5; D gene: NA; CDR3 protein: CASSQIGGTQETQYF; CDR3 DNA: TGTGCCAGCAGTCAAATCGGCGGGACTCAAGAGACCCAGTACTTC
V gene: TRBV6-2/TRBV6-3; clone size: few; J gene: TRBJ2-1; D gene: TRBD2; CDR3 protein: CASRRLAGYEQFF; CDR3 DNA: TGTGCCAGCAGACGACTAGCGGGATATGAGCAGTTCTTC
V gene: TRBV5-6; clone size: few; J gene: TRBJ2-7; D gene: NA; CDR3 protein: CASTQRKFYEQYF; CDR3 DNA: TGTGCCAGCACCCAGAGGAAGTTCTACGAGCAGTACTTC
V gene: TRBV4-3; clone size: NA; J gene: TRBJ2-7; D gene: TRBD2; CDR3 protein: CASRQEGTRSYEQYF; CDR3 DNA: TGCGCCAGCAGACAAGAGGGGACTAGGTCGTACGAGCAGTACTTC
V gene: TRBV28; clone size: NA; J gene: TRBJ2-3; D gene: NA; CDR3 protein: CASYEGLAPDTQYF; CDR3 DNA: TGTGCCAGCTACGAGGGGCTGGCTCCAGATACGCAGTATTTT
V gene: TRBV7-3; clone size: NA; J gene: TRBJ2-3; D gene: TRBD2; CDR3 protein: CASSPPGLANTQYF; CDR3 DNA: TGTGCCAGCAGCCCGCCGGGACTAGCAAATACGCAGTATTTT
V gene: TRBV4-2; clone size: NA; J gene: TRBJ2-3; D gene: TRBD1; CDR3 protein: CASSPGVGGVSTDTQYF; CDR3 DNA: TGTGCCAGCAGCCCAGGGGTAGGGGGCGTAAGCACAGATACGCAGTATTTT